A selection of T cell receptor beta chains follows, all from one sample in a study of response to subunit inactivated influenza vaccine. Each CDR3 protein gets one entry after TCRdb re-called the RT-PCR reads with MiXCR. The sample records about 570,000 distinct CDR3 sequences, over 9% being singletons. These data are also associated with another study on T cells expressing NK-cell markers.

The sequencing used PBMCs from blood, collected on the day of vaccination. The receptors were gathered from a man aged 50-60 years who received an inactivated influenza vaccine. The conserved cysteine and the conserved F or W are not part of the CDR3 here. Not all rows give a size; the values are once, few, many and, for expanded clones, a class.

TRBV30	TRBJ2-3	few	AWATNRGTFTDTQY
TRBV5-1	TRBJ1-1	-	ASSLAEVNTEAF
TRBV9	TRBJ1-6	many	ASSVDFRRVGNSPLH
TRBV20-1	TRBJ1-2	many	SLLHAGSGGYT
TRBV7-2	TRBJ2-5	-	ASSYAWRGGLETQY
TRBV12-3/TRBV12-4	TRBJ2-2	many	ASSPKQGYGELF
TRBV20-1	TRBJ2-1	-	SARERLAEQF
TRBV20-1	TRBJ1-2	many	SARDPRDSYGYT
TRBV12-3/TRBV12-4	TRBJ2-5	few	ASSRTSGGHQETQY
TRBV28	TRBJ2-5	-	ASNEVTSSTQETQY
TRBV12-3/TRBV12-4	TRBJ2-2	many	ASSKPTGNTGELF
TRBV7-2	TRBJ2-5	many	ASSGGTSGRAWKTQY
TRBV6-5	TRBJ2-7	few	ASSYLFGEPYEQY
TRBV20-1	TRBJ2-7	-	SATGTSGYSYEQY
TRBV21-1	TRBJ2-1	few	ASSRGLAGGPYNEQF
TRBV7-2	TRBJ1-2	-	ASSVTGGSGGYT
TRBV7-9	TRBJ1-4	-	ASSLVRTEATNEKLF
TRBV4-3	TRBJ2-7	-	ASSQDGDRPGGEQY
TRBV6-2/TRBV6-3	TRBJ2-2	many	ASRWTGSTGELF
TRBV7-9	TRBJ2-1	many	ASSLSGIYEQF
TRBV10-2	TRBJ2-4	-	ASGEGEDIQY
TRBV15	TRBJ1-5	-	ATTDQPQH
TRBV29-1	TRBJ2-3	-	SVKTADTQS
TRBV7-8	TRBJ2-1	-	ASSLRGRANEQF
TRBV12-3/TRBV12-4	TRBJ1-1	-	ASGRDRETANTEAF
TRBV20-1	TRBJ2-3	few	SARRLARPDTQY
TRBV12-3/TRBV12-4	TRBJ2-3	many	ASNPSGPRDTQY
TRBV9	TRBJ2-7	-	ASSVYGTDTYEQY
TRBV12-3/TRBV12-4	TRBJ2-5	few	ASSFAGAQETQY
TRBV10-3	TRBJ2-3	-	AINADTQY
TRBV15	TRBJ2-5	-	ATSRDSGPQETQY
TRBV20-1	TRBJ1-1	few	SAKGNTEAF
TRBV6-1	TRBJ2-7	many	ASSGQGYYEQY
TRBV5-1	TRBJ2-1	few	ASSPQPQGTYNEQF
TRBV20-1	TRBJ2-5	once	SARDRDRVTQY
TRBV7-2	TRBJ1-1	few	ASSLVARNEAF
TRBV6-2/TRBV6-3	TRBJ2-5	-	ASSYGPRGTQY
TRBV7-8	TRBJ2-7	many	ASSSPLGGASYEQY
TRBV20-1	TRBJ2-3	few	SARDGGRGTDTQY
TRBV7-9	TRBJ2-7	few	ASSQSFHEQY
TRBV18	TRBJ2-1	-	ASSPPGLAGEDEQF
TRBV10-3	TRBJ2-7	-	AIGEGQAYEQY
TRBV25-1	TRBJ1-6	few	ASSGAHTYNSPLH
TRBV7-2	TRBJ2-5	-	ASSLRDGKYQETQY
TRBV5-1	TRBJ2-2	-	ASSLAAGGQGTGELF
TRBV7-8	TRBJ2-1	many	ASSPFRDRGRNEQF
TRBV15	TRBJ2-1	many	ATSRGAGAYNEQF
TRBV2	TRBJ2-1	few	ASKGRTSGRGPPTYNEQF
TRBV7-2	TRBJ2-7	few	ASSWTSGNSYEQY
TRBV30	TRBJ2-7	few	AWSVLGRITYEQY